Sequencing of this T cell receptor (beta chain) was carried out in a study of human T cells and chemical hapten exposure (TCRdb year 2021). Context from the whole study: For sensitization, 2% DPC in acetone was applied to an approximately 2 cm by approximately 2 cm area of upper inner arm skin. Throughout the approximately 25-week study period, patients were also given weekly therapeutic DPC doses on the scalp. Patch testing on the upper back used Finn chambers containing 0.01% DPC, with scoring done after 6 days according to International Contact Dermatitis Research Group standards. The patient cohort, mostly female, included alopecia areata with under or over 50% scalp involvement, alopecia totalis and alopecia universalis. The libraries were sequenced as a pool, and the TCR yield per sample differed mostly because of small variations in library volumes within the pool. In alopecia patients, the study followed how the peripheral blood TCR repertoire changed in vivo over primary and secondary sensitization to diphenylcyclopropenone (DPC), a hapten. Blood was sampled from patients pre-sensitization (week 0) and at 2, 6 and about 24 weeks after DPC sensitization. For TCR sequencing, blood came from some 31 alopecia patients at anywhere from one to four time points (pre-sensitization, 2, 6 and 24 weeks). Results the study describes overall, beyond this receptor: Because all patients had alopecia, a presumed autoimmune disease, the immune response of the patients might differ from that of healthy individuals. DPC sensitization did not change how many TCRs were above 1 in 1000 frequency, and no evidence was found of alterations in global repertoire structure. The number of PT1 expanded TCRs positively correlated with patch test score, significant at thresholds 8, 16 and 32 but not 4. Compared with pre-sensitization or healthy control sets, expanded TCRs formed significantly more large CDR3 similarity clusters, which is consistent with antigen-driven responses. After repeated subsampling, changes were observed in the strength of the expansion versus patch-test correlation and in the threshold at which the correlation became significant.

From the cysteine through the phenylalanine, the CDR3 covers 12 amino acids. The read is trimmed to its CDR3 DNA, 36 bases read in frame from base 1. In the germline V gene, CDR1 corresponds to MGHDK and CDR2 to SYGVNS. V is shortened by 9 bases, J by 9 bases, and the region joining them spans 12 bases. Libraries came from RACE. This sample was sequenced with a NextSeq 500. During library preparation, unique molecular identifiers were attached to individual cDNA molecules so that TCRs could be counted quantitatively and reproducibly. Each blood RNA sample was used to sequence both TCR alpha and TCR beta chains. The authors' pipeline ran thus. A median of about 87,000 TCRs per sample was observed, with a range of about 20,000 to 690,600. V, J and CDR3 annotation of the TCR reads was performed with the Decombinator software suite. For PS versus PT1 abundance plots, all samples were subsampled to the same number of TCRs (28,000). TCRs were defined as expanded if absent before sensitization and observed at least eight times at the 2-week time point. TCRdb reran the public reads through fastp at Q25 and MiXCR, keeping productive beta chains. Each entry is one CDR3 protein sequence, shown with its most common DNA and genes. These V and J calls originate from TCRdb's pipeline instead of the authors' own analysis. Counted in this sample were approximately 97,000 distinct CDR3 sequences; 25% to 35% of them appeared once. Under 13% of the sample lies in the top ten.

The label giving this sample's time point can be read as: patch test 3, about 24 weeks after DPC sensitization. In the paper's terms, the treatment or condition label means: therapeutic diphenylcyclopropenone sensitization with weekly scalp DPC. At every patch-test visit, the blood draw took place before the patch test was put on. Patients were eligible if aged 18 to 70, diagnosed with alopecia and judged suitable for DPC therapy, and pregnant patients were excluded. Unfractionated whole blood was collected in Tempus Blood RNA tubes, and total RNA was extracted from that blood. This clonotype was picked up many times. This receptor's antigen is unknown. Base qualities were left out, and no much larger clone turns up one base away.

The origin of this receptor is a man in his forties with alopecia areata. Some clones in this sample may be carry-over from other donors' samples. The specimen was whole blood, collected in connection with sensitization to the hapten diphenylcyclopropenone (DPC). The sequence is built from TRBV25-1 and TRBJ1-6, with the D gene uncertain. The DNA sequence is given as TGTGCCAGTTCGTTCGAAGTTTCACCCCTCCACTTT. It is translated as CASSFEVSPLHF.